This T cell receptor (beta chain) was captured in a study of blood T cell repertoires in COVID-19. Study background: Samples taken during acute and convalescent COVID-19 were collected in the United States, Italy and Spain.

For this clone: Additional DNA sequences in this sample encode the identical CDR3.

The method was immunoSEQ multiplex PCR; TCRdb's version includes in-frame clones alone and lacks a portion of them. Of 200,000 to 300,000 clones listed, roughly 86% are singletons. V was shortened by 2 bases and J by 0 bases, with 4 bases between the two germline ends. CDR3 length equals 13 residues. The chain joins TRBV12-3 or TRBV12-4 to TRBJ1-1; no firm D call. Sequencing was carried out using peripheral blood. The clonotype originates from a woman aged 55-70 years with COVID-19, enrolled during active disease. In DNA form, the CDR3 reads TGTGCCAGCAGTTTATACATGAACACTGAAGCTTTCTTT. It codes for CASSLYMNTEAFF.